At least ten counts were recorded for the clone carrying this T cell receptor beta chain. This record belongs to a study of CD8 T cells in ankylosing spondylitis. MiXCR was run by TCRdb on the 5' RACE reads, yielding one entry per CDR3 protein. The data contain 45,000 to 60,000 distinct CDR3 sequences, roughly 7.3% of them seen just once; the ten biggest clones take up around 8.5%. This TCR was recovered from a female donor with ankylosing spondylitis or in good health (not recorded which). What was sequenced was blood, either unsorted or a sorted T cell fraction (not recorded which).

The CDR3 region has the DNA TGTGCCAGCACCCCCGGAAGGTTGGCCGGGGAGCTGTTTTTT. It translates to CASTPGRLAGELFF. The chain employs TRBV11-3 and TRBJ2-2; D not certain. The CDR3 covers 14 residues. Trimming shortened V by 7 bases and J by 6 bases, and 15 bases separated the two germline ends. Per the germline V gene, CDR1 is SGHNT and CDR2 is YENEEA. The whole variable domain, remainder taken from reference TRBV11-3 and TRBJ2-2, is EAGVVQSPRYKIIEKKQPVAFWCNPISGHNTLYWYLQNLGQGPELLIRYENEEAVDDSQLPKDRFSAERLKGVDSTLKIQPAELGDSAVYLCASTPGRLAGELFFGEGSRLTVL.